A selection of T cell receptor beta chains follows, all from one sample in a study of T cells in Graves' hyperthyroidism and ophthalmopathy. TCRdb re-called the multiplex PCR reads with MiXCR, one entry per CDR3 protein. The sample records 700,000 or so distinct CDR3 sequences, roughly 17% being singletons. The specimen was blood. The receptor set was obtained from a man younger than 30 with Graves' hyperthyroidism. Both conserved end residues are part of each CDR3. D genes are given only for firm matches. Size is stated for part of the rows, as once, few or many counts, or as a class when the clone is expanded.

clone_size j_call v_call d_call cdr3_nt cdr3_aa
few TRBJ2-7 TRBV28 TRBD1 TGTGCCAGCCGACCAACCGGGACAGGGGGTTCCTACGAGCAGTACTTC CASRPTGTGGSYEQYF
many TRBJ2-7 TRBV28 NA TGTGCCAGCAGTTTACGGGGACACCCCTACGAGCAGTACTTC CASSLRGHPYEQYF
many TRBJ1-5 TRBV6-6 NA TGTGCCAGCAGTTACGGGGTATCCTCCAATCAGCCCCAGCATTTT CASSYGVSSNQPQHF
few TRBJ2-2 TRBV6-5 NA TGTGCCAGCAGTTACCAACCTGGCGGGGAGCTGTTTTTT CASSYQPGGELFF
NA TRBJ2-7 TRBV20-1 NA TGCAGTGCTAGAAGGAGCAGGAACTCCTACGAGCAGTACTTC CSARRSRNSYEQYF
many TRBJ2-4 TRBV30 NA TGTGCCTGGAGTGTACGCTCAGAGGCCAACCCCAAAAACATTCAGTACTTC CAWSVRSEANPKNIQYF
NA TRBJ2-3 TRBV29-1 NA TGCAGCGTTGGGGGAAATACGCAGTATTTT CSVGGNTQYF
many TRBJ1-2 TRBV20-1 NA TGCAGTGCTAGGAGAGGACAGTGGGGCTACACCTTC CSARRGQWGYTF
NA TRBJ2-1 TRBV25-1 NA TGTGCCAACAGTGAATACCTGGGAGAGCAGTTCTTC CANSEYLGEQFF
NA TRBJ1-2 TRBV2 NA TGTGCCAGCACTCCACATGAATATGGCTACACCTTC CASTPHEYGYTF